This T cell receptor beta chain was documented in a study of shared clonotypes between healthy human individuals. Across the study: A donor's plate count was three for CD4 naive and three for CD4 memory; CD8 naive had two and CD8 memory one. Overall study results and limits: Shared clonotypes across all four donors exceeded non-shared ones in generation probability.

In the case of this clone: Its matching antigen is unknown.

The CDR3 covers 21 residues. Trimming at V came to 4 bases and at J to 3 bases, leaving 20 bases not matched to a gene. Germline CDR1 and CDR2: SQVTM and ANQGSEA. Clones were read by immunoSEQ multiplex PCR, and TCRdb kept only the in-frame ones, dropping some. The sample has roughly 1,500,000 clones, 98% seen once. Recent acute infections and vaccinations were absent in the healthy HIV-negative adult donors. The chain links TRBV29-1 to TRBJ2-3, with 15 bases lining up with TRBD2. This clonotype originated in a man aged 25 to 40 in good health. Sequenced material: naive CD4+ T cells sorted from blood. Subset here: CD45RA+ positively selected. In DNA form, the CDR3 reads TGCAGCGTTGTCGTGCCCCCGGGACTAGCGGGAGGCCTTGGTGGAACAGATACGCAGTATTTT. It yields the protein CSVVVPPGLAGGLGGTDTQYF.